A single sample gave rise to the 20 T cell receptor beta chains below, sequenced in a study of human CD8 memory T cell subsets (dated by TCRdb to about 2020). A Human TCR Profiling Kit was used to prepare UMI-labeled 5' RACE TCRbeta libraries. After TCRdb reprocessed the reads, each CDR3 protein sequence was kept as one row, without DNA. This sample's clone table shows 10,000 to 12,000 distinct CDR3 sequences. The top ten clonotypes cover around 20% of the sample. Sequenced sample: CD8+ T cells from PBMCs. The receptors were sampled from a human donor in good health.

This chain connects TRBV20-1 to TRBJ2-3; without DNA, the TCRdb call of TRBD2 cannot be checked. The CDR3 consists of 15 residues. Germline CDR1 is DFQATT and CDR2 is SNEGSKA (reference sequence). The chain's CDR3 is CSAAGTSAGTDTQYF.

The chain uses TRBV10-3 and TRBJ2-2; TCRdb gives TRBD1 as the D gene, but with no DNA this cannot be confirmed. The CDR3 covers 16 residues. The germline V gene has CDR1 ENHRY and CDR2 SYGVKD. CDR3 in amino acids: CAISESGQSNTGELFF.

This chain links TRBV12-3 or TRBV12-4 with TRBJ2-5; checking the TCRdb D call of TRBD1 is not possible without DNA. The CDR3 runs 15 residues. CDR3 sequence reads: CASSLRPGGLETQYF.

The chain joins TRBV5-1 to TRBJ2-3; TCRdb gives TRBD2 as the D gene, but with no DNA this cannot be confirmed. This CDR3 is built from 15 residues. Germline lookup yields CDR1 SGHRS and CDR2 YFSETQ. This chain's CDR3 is CASSGLAGEPDTQYF.

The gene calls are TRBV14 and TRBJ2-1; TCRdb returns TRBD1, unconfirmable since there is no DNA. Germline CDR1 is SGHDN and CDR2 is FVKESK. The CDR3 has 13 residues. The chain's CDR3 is CASSLRTGLTQFF.

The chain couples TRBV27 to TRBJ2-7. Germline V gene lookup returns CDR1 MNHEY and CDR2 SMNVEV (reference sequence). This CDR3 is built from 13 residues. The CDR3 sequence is CASSDGSSYEQYF.

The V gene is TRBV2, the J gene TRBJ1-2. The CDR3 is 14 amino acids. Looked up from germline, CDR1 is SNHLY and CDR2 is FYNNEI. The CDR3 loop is CAIQVFGEDYGYTF.

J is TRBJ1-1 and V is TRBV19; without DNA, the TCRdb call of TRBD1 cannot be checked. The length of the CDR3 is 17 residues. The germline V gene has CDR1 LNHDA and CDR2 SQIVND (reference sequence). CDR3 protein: CASSITPARGSNTEAFF.

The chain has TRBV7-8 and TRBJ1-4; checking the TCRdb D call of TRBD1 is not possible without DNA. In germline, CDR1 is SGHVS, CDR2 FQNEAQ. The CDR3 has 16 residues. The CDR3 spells CASSWERQGSNEKLFF.

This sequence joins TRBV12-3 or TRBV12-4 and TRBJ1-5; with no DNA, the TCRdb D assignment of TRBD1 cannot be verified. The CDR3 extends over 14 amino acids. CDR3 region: CASSLAAGDWPQHF.

The CDR3 is CASSLAEGQEYQPQHF. The V call is TRBV5-5, the J call TRBJ1-5; TCRdb calls TRBD1, which cannot be checked without DNA. The CDR3 is made up of 16 amino acids. CDR1 is SGHKS, CDR2 YYEKEE, per germline (reference sequence).

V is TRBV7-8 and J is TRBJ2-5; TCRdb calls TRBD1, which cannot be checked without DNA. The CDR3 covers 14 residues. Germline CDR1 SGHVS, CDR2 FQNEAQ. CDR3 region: CASSTDTLQETQYF.

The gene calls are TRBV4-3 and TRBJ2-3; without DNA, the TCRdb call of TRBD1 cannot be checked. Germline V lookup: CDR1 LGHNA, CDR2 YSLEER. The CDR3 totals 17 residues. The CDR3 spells CASSQDTDRGRRDTQYF.

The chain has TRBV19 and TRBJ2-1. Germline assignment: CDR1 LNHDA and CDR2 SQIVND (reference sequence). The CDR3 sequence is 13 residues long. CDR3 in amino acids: CASSTTPYNEQFF.

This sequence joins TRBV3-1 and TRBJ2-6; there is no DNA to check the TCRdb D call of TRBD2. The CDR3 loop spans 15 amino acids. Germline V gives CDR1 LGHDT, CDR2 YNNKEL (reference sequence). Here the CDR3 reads CASSGLGPGANVLTF.

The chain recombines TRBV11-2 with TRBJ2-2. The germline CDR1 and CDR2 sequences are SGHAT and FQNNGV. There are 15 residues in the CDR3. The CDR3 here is CASTLSTTNTGELFF. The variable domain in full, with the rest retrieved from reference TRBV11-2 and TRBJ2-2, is EAGVAQSPRYKIIEKRQSVAFWCNPISGHATLYWYQQILGQGPKLLIQFQNNGVVDDSQLPKDRFSAERLKGVDSTLKIQPAKLEDSAVYLCASTLSTTNTGELFFGEGSRLTVL.

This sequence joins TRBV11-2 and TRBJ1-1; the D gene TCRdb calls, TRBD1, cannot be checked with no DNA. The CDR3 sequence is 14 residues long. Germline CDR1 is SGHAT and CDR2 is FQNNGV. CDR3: CASSLDLPDTEAFF.

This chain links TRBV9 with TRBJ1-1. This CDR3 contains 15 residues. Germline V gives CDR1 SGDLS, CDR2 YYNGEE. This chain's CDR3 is CASSVDSQINTEAFF. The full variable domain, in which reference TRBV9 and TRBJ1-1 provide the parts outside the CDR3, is DSGVTQTPKHLITATGQRVTLRCSPRSGDLSVYWYQQSLDQGLQFLIQYYNGEERAKGNILERFSAQQFPDLHSELNLSSLELGDSALYFCASSVDSQINTEAFFGQGTRLTVV.

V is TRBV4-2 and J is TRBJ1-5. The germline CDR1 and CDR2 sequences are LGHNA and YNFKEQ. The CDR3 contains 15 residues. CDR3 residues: CASSQEYSYNQPQHF.

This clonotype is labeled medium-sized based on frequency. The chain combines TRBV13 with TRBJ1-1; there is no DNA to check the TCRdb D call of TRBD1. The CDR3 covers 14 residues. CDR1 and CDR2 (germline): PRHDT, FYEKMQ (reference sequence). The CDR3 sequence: CASSPGPGSTEAFF.